A single sample is the source of the 11 T cell receptor beta chains below, sequenced in a study of blood T cell repertoires in COVID-19. The assay was immunoSEQ multiplex PCR, and TCRdb's table has in-frame clones only and misses some. The data hold roughly 99,000 clones, with about 91% observed a single time. Sequenced sample: peripheral blood. The receptors derive from a man aged 45-65 years with active or convalescent COVID-19.

The chain couples TRBV6-6 to TRBJ2-1, with TRBD1 identical over 9 bases. V lost 2 bases, J lost 9 bases, and 5 bases stayed unmatched. The germline V gene has CDR1 MNHNY and CDR2 SVGAGI (reference sequence). This CDR3 region has 14 residues. The CDR3 nucleotides are TGTGCCAGCAGTTACGGGGACAGGGAACGTGAGCAGTTCTTC. Translation gives CASSYGDREREQFF.

This chain joins TRBV6-4 and TRBJ2-7, with 7 bases fitting TRBD2. The CDR3 is 16 residues long. J was trimmed by 0 bases and V by 0 bases; bases with no gene match: 5. Germline CDR1 and CDR2: MRHNA and SNTAGT. The CDR3 region is CASSDSLRERSYEQYF. For the CDR3, the DNA is TGTGCCAGCAGTGACTCGCTGCGGGAGCGCTCCTACGAGCAGTACTTC.

The V and J genes are TRBV10-1 and TRBJ2-1; TRBD2 agrees at 9 bases. V dropped 9 bases and J dropped 8; count of bases not matched to a gene: 14. Germline loops: CDR1 WNHNN, CDR2 SYGVQD (reference sequence). CDR3 length: 15 amino acids. The CDR3 loop reads CARAHSGSWKYEQFF. In DNA form, the CDR3 reads TGCGCCAGAGCGCATAGCGGGAGTTGGAAGTATGAGCAGTTCTTC.

V is TRBV4-2 and J is TRBJ1-2; D may be TRBD1 (5 bases). CDR1 is LGHNA and CDR2 is YNFKEQ in the germline V gene. The V gene lost 5 bases and the J gene lost 8 bases, with 15 bases spanning the gap. The CDR3 is 13 amino acids. Here the CDR3 DNA reads TGTGCCAGCAGCAAACCGGGACTTGGAGGCTACACCTTC. Translation gives CASSKPGLGGYTF.

The chain joins TRBV9 to TRBJ2-5; maybe TRBD2 (6 bases). Germline values: CDR1 SGDLS, CDR2 YYNGEE. The CDR3 has 15 residues. V was shortened by 4 bases and J by 5 bases, with 18 bases between the two germline ends. Here the CDR3 DNA reads TGTGCCAGCAGCCCAAGTCAGGGACTGGGGGAGACCCAGTACTTC. This encodes CASSPSQGLGETQYF.

The V call is TRBV7-2, the J call TRBJ2-1, with 10 bases identical to TRBD2. This CDR3 contains 13 residues. J gave up 8 bases and V 6 bases, and 4 bases lay outside the gene matches. Germline CDR1 reads SGHTA; CDR2 reads FQGNSA. The chain's CDR3 is CASRSSGSDEQFF. The CDR3 region has the DNA TGTGCCAGCAGGTCTAGCGGGAGCGATGAGCAGTTCTTC.

Concerning this clone itself: The sample holds other DNA sequences that translate to the same CDR3. The rearrangement links TRBV6-2 or TRBV6-3 to TRBJ2-7, with 8 nucleotides matching TRBD2. CDR1 is MNHEY, CDR2 SVGEGT, per germline. V gave up 2 bases and J gave up 0 bases; unmatched junction bases: 6. The length of the CDR3 is 16 residues. CDR3 region: CASSYRLAGSSYEQYF. CDR3 sequence (DNA): TGTGCCAGCAGTTACCGGCTAGCGGGCTCCTCCTACGAGCAGTACTTC.

V gene TRBV27 combines with J gene TRBJ2-1; 7 nucleotides align to TRBD2. This CDR3 comprises 16 residues. The germline gives CDR1 MNHEY, CDR2 SMNVEV (reference sequence). The junction had 9 bases not matched to a gene; V was cut back by 5 bases and J by 2 bases. Written as DNA, the CDR3 is TGTGCCAGCAGTCCCTGGTCCGGGACTACCTACAATGAGCAGTTCTTC. Its translation: CASSPWSGTTYNEQFF.

This clone was found a few times. The genes are TRBV7-2 and TRBJ2-1; TRBD1 is a possible D gene (6 bases). The CDR3 has 15 residues. Between the trimmed V and J ends, which lost 3 bases and 0 bases, there was a span of 9 bases. Germline V lookup: CDR1 SGHTA, CDR2 FQGNSA. CDR3 in amino acids: CASSFLGGSYNEQFF. The CDR3 nucleotides are TGTGCCAGCAGCTTCTTAGGGGGCTCCTACAATGAGCAGTTCTTC.

CDR3 sequence reads: CSASASLNEQFF. In DNA form, the CDR3 reads TGCAGTGCTAGTGCTAGCCTCAATGAGCAGTTCTTC. The chain joins TRBV20-1 to TRBJ2-1, with D tentatively TRBD2 (5 bases). Germline lookup yields CDR1 DFQATT and CDR2 SNEGSKA (reference sequence). V shed 3 bases and J shed 6 bases, with 9 bases lying between them. This CDR3 contains 12 residues.

The rearrangement uses TRBV30 and TRBJ1-6; D possibly corresponds to TRBD1 (5 bases). Trimming stripped 0 bases from V and 7 bases from J, with 16 bases between. Germline V gives CDR1 GTSNPN, CDR2 SVGIG (reference sequence). This CDR3 contains 16 residues. CDR3 sequence reads: CAWSVWGRSINSPLHF. As DNA, the CDR3 is TGTGCCTGGAGTGTATGGGGCAGGTCGATCAATTCACCCCTCCACTTT.